What follows is one T cell receptor beta chain and its context. Per the original methods: Amplification with reference gene primers provided the estimates of nucleated cell counts. Repertoires were generated with immunoSEQ multiplex PCR, while TCRdb's copy carries only in-frame clones and drops some. D and trimming were read from the DNA, whereas the V and J calls and clone size are those reported in that table. This sample carries approximately 160,000 clones, about nine tenths of them seen once, and the ten largest clones take approximately 4%. The data are from a study of blood T cell repertoires in COVID-19. Germline CDR1 and CDR2: SGDLS and YYNGEE. CDR3 length equals 18 residues. Trimming removed 0 bases from V and 3 bases from J, with 19 bases in between.

The chain links TRBV9 to TRBJ1-3; perhaps TRBD1 as D (5 bases). The TCR sequence derives from a woman in her seventies with acute or convalescent COVID-19. The material sequenced was peripheral blood. The CDR3, as DNA: TGTGCCAGCAGCGTAGACGGCACGGCCCGGGGACTTGGAAACACCATATATTTT. It yields the protein CASSVDGTARGLGNTIYF.